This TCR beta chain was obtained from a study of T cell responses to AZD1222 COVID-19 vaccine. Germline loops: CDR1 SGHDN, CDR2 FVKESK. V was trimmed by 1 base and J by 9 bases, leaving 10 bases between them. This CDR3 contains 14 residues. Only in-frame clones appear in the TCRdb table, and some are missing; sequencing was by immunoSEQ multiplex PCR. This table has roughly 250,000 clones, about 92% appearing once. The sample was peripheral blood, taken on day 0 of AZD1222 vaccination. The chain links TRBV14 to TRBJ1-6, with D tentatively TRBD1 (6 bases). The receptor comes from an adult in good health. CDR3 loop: CASSQAAGVSPLHF. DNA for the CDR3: TGTGCCAGCAGCCAAGCGGCAGGGGTTTCACCCCTCCACTTT.